Sequencing of this T cell receptor (beta chain) was carried out in a study of shared clonotypes between healthy human individuals. The assay was immunoSEQ multiplex PCR, and TCRdb's table has in-frame clones only and misses some. The sample records over a million clones, about 80% being singletons. Points on this clone: Being one base from a much bigger clone, this may be a read error.

V gave up 4 bases and J gave up 6 bases; unmatched junction bases: 3. This CDR3 comprises 13 residues. The germline V gene encodes CDR1 SGHNT and CDR2 YYREEE (reference sequence). Healthy HIV-negative adults with no recent acute infections or vaccinations were recruited as donors. A split of CD4+ cells into CD45RA+ naive and CD45RA-negative memory subsets was performed. Specimen: memory CD4+ T cells from PBMCs. Regarding subset: CD45RA-negative fraction. This clonotype originated in a man younger than 30 in good health. Some clones in this sample may be carry-over from other donors' samples. The chain joins TRBV5-4 to TRBJ2-2; 7 nucleotides agree with TRBD2. The CDR3 nucleotides read TGTGCCAGCAGCCGACGGGGGGCCGGGGAGCTGTTTTTT. Translated: CASSRRGAGELFF.